Presented here are 6 T cell receptor beta chains from one specimen sequenced in a study of blood T cell repertoires in COVID-19 (dated by TCRdb to the early 2020s). Libraries were made using the immunoSEQ multiplex PCR assay. TCRdb obtained this table from immuneACCESS and retained in-frame rearrangements with V and J assigned. These tables miss some clones; where compared with another copy, unresolved V genes account for less than half of the shortfall, and the remainder is unexplained. The sample table records approximately 210,000 clones; around four fifths of these occur just once. The top ten hold 10% of the sample. What was sequenced was peripheral blood. Source of these receptors: a woman of 80 years or more with COVID-19, enrolled during active disease.

This rearrangement joins TRBV28 to TRBJ1-2; D is possibly TRBD1 (6 bases). The V gene's germline CDR1 is MDHEN and CDR2 SYDVKM. The CDR3 length is 14 residues. V was clipped by 5 bases and J by 3 bases, with 13 bases between them. The CDR3 region is CASSGTGYHYGYTF. CDR3 DNA sequence: TGTGCCAGCAGTGGTACAGGGTACCACTATGGCTACACCTTC.

The chain has TRBV28 and TRBJ1-1, with 12 bases identical to TRBD1. CDR1 is MDHEN and CDR2 is SYDVKM in the germline V gene. This CDR3 contains 13 residues. V was clipped by 2 bases and J by 9 bases; unmatched bases: 1. CDR3 nucleotides: TGTGCCAGCAGTTTACGGGACAGGGGGCAAGCTTTCTTT. Amino acid sequence: CASSLRDRGQAFF.

The chain combines TRBV18 with TRBJ2-3, with 12 bases fitting TRBD2. This CDR3 region has 17 residues. V trimming: 3 bases; J trimming: 0 bases; junction bases outside the gene matches: 4. Germline V gives CDR1 KGHSH, CDR2 LQKENI. The CDR3 coding sequence is TGTGCCAGCTCACCCCTAGCGGGGGGGTCTAGCACAGATACGCAGTATTTT. It is translated as CASSPLAGGSSTDTQYF.

The gene calls are TRBV7-2 and TRBJ2-1; 8 nucleotides agree with TRBD2. The junction had 8 bases not matched to a gene; V was cut back by 5 bases and J by 2 bases. Germline V gene sequence: CDR1 SGHTA, CDR2 FQGNSA. CDR3 size: 16 residues. For the CDR3, the DNA is TGTGCCAGCAGCCCCATAGCGGGGCTCACCTACAATGAGCAGTTCTTC. Its translation: CASSPIAGLTYNEQFF.

This clone was detected once. The rearrangement joins TRBV3-1 (or the pseudogene TRBV3-2) to TRBJ2-7; D is possibly TRBD1 (5 bases). Looked up from germline, CDR1 is LGHDT and CDR2 is YNNKEL (reference sequence). Trimming pared 1 base from V and 3 bases from J, leaving 10 bases between. The CDR3 runs 14 residues. CDR3 DNA: TGTGCCAGCAGCCAAGGGGGCTTGTTCTACGAGCAGTACTTC. As protein: CASSQGGLFYEQYF.

The chain uses TRBV6-1 and TRBJ2-7; TRBD2 matches 7 bases. The CDR3 spans 14 residues. J was trimmed by 7 bases and V by 3 bases; bases with no gene match: 9. Germline V gene sequence: CDR1 MNHNS, CDR2 SASEGT. CDR3 loop: CASSEFGGGREQYV. The CDR3 coding sequence is TGTGCCAGCAGTGAGTTTGGGGGGGGTAGGGAGCAGTACGTC.